This T cell receptor beta chain was recovered during a study of cytomegalovirus exposure and HLA in healthy donors. Whole-study results and caveats: Reportedly, a later analysis found an Asian-associated ancestry cluster had fewer N-insertions than the approximately 640-donor mean.

In regard to this clone: Its antigen is not known.

The study ran its PCR with 60 Vbeta and 13 Jbeta primers. Using immunoSEQ multiplex PCR, the repertoire was profiled, and TCRdb retains in-frame clones only, with some absent. The sample shows more than 85,000 clones, over 70% of them seen only once. The sequence derives from a woman between 35 and 50 years old in good health and CMV-seropositive. The specimen was PBMCs.

CDR3 nucleotides: TGTGCCAGCAGAACGACAGCTTACTACAATGAGCAGTTCTTC. Translated: CASRTTAYYNEQFF. This chain joins TRBV28 and TRBJ2-1; tentatively, D is TRBD1 (5 bases). Looked up from germline, CDR1 is MDHEN and CDR2 is SYDVKM. There are 14 residues in the CDR3. The V end was cut by 6 bases, the J end by 3 bases, with 12 bases between.